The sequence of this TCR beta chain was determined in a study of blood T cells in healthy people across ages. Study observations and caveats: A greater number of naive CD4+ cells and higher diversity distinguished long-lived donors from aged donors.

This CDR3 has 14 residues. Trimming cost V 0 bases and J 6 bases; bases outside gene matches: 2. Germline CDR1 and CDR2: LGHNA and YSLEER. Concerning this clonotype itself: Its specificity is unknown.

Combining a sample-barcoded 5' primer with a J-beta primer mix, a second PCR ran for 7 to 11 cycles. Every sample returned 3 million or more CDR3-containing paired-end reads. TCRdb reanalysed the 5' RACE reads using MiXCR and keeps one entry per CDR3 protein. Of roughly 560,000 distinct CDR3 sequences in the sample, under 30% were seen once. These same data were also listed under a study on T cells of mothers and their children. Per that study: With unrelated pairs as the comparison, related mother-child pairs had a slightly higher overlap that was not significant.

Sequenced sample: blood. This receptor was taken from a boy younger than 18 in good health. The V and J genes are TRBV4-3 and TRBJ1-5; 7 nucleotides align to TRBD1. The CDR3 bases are TGCGCCAGCAGCCAAGAGCCAGGGGGTCAGCCCCAGCATTTT. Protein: CASSQEPGGQPQHF.